These 3 T cell receptor beta chains were sequenced from one sample in a study of T and B cells in COVID-19 patients. From blood, about 240-550 ng of genomic DNA served as TRB template. Multiplex PCR with BIOMED2 TRB-A/B primer pools amplified TRB rearrangements. Via MiXCR, TCRdb re-called the multiplex PCR reads, giving one row per CDR3 protein. The table has about 14,000 distinct CDR3 sequences, 29% seen once. Sequencing was carried out using blood. The receptors were sampled from a human donor who had recovered from COVID-19.

This clonotype has at least ten counts. The genes are TRBV6-2 or TRBV6-3 and TRBJ2-2; possibly TRBD2 for D (6 bases). The CDR3 has 13 amino acids. Germline V gene data show CDR1 as MNHEY and CDR2 as SVGEGT. Trimming took 7 bases from V and 8 from J, leaving 14 bases between them. CDR3 sequence reads: CASNILAGGELFF. CDR3 bases: TGTGCCAGCAACATACTAGCAGGGGGGGAGCTGTTTTTT.

By sample fraction, this clonotype is medium-sized. The rearrangement links TRBV29-1 to TRBJ1-3; D not certain. Trimming cost V 4 bases and J 0 bases, with 13 bases left between them. This CDR3 comprises 15 residues. Germline V gives CDR1 SQVTM, CDR2 ANQGSEA. The CDR3 sequence is CSVGFPSSSGNTIYF. The DNA for the CDR3 is TGCAGCGTTGGCTTCCCCTCTAGCTCTGGAAACACCATATATTTT.

This clonotype is labeled as medium-sized. In DNA, the CDR3 is TGTGCCAGCAGCTTGTTGCAGGATAATTCACCCCTCCACTTT. Encoded protein: CASSLLQDNSPLHF. This chain connects TRBV5-5 to TRBJ1-6; no reliable D call. Germline CDR1 SGHKS, CDR2 YYEKEE (reference sequence). This CDR3 region has 14 residues. The V and J ends lost 1 base and 5 bases respectively, with 7 bases between them.